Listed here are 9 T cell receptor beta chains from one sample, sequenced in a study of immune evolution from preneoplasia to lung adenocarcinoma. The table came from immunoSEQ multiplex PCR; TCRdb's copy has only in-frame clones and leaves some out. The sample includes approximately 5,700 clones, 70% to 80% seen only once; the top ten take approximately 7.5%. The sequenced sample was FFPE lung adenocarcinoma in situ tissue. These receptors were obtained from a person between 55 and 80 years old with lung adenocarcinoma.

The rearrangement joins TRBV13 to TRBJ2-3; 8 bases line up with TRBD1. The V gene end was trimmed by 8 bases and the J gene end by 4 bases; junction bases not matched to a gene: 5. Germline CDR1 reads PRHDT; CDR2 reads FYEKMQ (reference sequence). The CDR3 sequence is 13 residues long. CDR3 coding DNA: TGTGCCAGCTGGGACAGGAAGGCAGATACGCAGTATTTT. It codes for CASWDRKADTQYF.

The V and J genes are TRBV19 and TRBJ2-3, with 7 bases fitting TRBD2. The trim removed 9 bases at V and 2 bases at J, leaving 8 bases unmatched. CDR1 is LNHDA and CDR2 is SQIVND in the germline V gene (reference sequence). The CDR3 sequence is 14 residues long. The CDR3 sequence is CASRGTISTDTQYF. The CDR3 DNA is TGTGCCAGCCGCGGGACTATATCCACAGATACGCAGTATTTT.

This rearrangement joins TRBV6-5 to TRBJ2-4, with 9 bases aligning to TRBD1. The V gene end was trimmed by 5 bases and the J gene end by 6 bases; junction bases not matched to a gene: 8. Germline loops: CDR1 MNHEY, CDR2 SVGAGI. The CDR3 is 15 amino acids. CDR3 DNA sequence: TGTGCCAGCAGTACTACAGGGGGCTGGGGAAACATTCAGTACTTC. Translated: CASSTTGGWGNIQYF.

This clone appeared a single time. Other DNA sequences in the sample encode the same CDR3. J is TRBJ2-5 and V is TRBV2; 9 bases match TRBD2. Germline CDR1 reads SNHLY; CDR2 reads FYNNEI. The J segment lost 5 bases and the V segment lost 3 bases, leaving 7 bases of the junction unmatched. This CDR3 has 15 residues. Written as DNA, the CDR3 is TGTGCCAGCAGTGATGGCGGGGGGGCCGGGGAGACCCAGTACTTC. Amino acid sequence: CASSDGGGAGETQYF.

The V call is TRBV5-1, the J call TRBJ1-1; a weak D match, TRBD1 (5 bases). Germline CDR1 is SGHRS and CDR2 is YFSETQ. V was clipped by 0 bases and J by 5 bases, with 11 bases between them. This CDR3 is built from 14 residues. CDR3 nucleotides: TGCGCCAGCAGCTTGGAATGGGGCTTAACTGAAGCTTTCTTT. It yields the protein CASSLEWGLTEAFF. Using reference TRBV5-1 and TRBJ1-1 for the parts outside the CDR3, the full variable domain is KAGVTQTPRYLIKTRGQQVTLSCSPISGHRSVSWYQQTPGQGLQFLFEYFSETQRNKGNFPGRFSGRQFSNSRSEMNVSTLELGDSALYLCASSLEWGLTEAFFGQGTRLTVV.

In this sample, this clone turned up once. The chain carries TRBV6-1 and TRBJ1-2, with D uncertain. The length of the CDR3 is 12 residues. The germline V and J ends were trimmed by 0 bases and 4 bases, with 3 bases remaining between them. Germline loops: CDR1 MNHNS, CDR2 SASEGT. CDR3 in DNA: TGTGCCAGCAGTGAAGCGACCTATGGCTACACCTTC. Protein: CASSEATYGYTF.

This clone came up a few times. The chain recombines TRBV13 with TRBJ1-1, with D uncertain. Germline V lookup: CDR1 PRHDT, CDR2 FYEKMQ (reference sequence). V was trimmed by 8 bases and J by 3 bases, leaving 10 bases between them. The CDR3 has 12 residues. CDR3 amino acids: CASGDGYTEAFF. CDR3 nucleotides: TGTGCCAGCGGTGACGGGTACACTGAAGCTTTCTTT. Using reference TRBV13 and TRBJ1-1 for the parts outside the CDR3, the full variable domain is AAGVIQSPRHLIKEKRETATLKCYPIPRHDTVYWYQQGPGQDPQFLISFYEKMQSDKGSIPDRFSAQQFSDYHSELNMSSLELGDSALYFCASGDGYTEAFFGQGTRLTVV.

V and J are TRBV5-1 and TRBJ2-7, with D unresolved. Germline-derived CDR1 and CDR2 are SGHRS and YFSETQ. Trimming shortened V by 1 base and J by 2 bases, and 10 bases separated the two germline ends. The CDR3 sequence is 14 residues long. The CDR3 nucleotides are TGCGCCAGCAGCTTGACGCCCCAGGCCTACGAGCAGTACTTC. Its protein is CASSLTPQAYEQYF.

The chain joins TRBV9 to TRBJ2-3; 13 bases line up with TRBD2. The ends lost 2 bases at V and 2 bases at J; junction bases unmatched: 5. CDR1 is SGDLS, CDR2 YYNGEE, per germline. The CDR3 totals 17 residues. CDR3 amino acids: CASSVLGLAGATDTQYF. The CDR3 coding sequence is TGTGCCAGCAGCGTCCTAGGACTAGCGGGGGCCACAGATACGCAGTATTTT.